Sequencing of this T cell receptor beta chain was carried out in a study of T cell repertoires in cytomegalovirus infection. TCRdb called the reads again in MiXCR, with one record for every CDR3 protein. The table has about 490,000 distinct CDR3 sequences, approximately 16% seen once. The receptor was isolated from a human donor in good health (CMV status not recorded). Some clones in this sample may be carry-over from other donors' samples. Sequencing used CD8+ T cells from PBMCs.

The CDR3 nucleotides read TGTGCCAGCAGCTCACGCCGGGGACAGGGTATCAAACTGTTTTTT. Protein sequence: CASSSRRGQGIKLFF. This sequence joins TRBV7-9 and TRBJ1-4, with 9 bases lining up with TRBD1. The CDR3 has 15 residues. CDR1 is SEHNR, CDR2 FQNEAQ, per germline (reference sequence). V lost 4 bases and J lost 11; bases outside the gene matches: 11.